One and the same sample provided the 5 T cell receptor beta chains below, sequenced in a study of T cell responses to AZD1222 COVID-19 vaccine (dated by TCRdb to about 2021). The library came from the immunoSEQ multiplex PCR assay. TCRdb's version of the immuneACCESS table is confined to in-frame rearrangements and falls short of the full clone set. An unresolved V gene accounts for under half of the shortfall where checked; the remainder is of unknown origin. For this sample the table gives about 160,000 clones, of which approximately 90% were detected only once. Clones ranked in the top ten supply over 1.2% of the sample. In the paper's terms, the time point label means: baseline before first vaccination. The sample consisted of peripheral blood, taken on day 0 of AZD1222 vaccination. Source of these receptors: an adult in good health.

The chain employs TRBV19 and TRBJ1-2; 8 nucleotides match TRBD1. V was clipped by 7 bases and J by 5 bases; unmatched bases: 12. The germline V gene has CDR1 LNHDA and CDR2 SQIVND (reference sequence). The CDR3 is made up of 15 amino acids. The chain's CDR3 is CASTSLGQGAYGYTF. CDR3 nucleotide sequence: TGTGCCAGTACATCCCTCGGGCAGGGGGCTTATGGCTACACCTTC. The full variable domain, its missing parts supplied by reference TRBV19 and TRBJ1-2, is DGGITQSPKYLFRKEGQNVTLSCEQNLNHDAMYWYRQDPGQGLRLIYYSQIVNDFQKGDIAEGYSVSREKKESFPLTVTSAQKNPTAFYLCASTSLGQGAYGYTFGSGTRLTVV.

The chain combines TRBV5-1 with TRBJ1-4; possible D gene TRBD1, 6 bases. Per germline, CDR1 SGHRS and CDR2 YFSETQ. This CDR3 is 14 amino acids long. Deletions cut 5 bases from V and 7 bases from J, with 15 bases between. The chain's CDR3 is CASRPRDKSEKLFF. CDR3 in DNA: TGCGCCAGCAGACCTCGGGACAAAAGTGAAAAACTGTTTTTT.

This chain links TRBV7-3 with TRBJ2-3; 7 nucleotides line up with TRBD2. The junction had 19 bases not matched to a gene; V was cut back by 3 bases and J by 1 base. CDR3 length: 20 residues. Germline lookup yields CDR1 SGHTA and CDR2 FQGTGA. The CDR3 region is CASSFKWGLAGRWGTDTQYF. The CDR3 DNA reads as TGTGCCAGCAGCTTTAAATGGGGTTTAGCGGGTCGGTGGGGCACAGATACGCAGTATTTT.

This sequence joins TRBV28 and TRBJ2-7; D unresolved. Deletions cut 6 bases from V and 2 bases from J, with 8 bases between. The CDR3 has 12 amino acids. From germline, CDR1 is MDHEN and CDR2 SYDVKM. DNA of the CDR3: TGTGCCAGCAGCCCCCAAGCCTACGAGCAGTACTTC. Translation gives CASSPQAYEQYF.

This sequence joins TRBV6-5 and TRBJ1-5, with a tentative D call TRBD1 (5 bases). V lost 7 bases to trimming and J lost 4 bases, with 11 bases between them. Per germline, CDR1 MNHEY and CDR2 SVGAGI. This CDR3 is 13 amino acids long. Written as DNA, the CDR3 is TGTGCCAGCACCCCACAGGTAAATCAGCCCCAGCATTTT. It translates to CASTPQVNQPQHF.